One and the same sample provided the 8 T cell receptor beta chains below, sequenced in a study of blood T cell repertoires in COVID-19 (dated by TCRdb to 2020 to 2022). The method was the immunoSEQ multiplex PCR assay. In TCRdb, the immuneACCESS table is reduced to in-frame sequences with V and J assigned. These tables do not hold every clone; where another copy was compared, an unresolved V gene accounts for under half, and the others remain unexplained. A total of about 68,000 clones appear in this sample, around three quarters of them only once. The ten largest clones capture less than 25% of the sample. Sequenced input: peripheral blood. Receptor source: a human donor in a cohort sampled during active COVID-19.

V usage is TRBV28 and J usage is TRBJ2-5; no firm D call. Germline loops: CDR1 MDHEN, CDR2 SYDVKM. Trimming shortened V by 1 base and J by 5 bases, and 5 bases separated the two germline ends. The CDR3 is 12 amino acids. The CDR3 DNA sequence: TGTGCCAGCAGTTTATTGCAGGAGACCCAGTACTTC. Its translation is CASSLLQETQYF.

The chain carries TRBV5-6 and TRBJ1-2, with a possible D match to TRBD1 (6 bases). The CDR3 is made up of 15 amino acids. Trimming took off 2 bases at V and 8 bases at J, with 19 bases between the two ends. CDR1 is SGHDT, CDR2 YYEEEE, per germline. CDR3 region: CASSFRQGRAGGYTF. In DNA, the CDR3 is TGTGCCAGCAGCTTTCGTCAGGGGCGAGCCGGGGGCTACACCTTC. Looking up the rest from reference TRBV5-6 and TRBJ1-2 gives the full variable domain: DAGVTQSPTHLIKTRGQQVTLRCSPKSGHDTVSWYQQALGQGPQFIFQYYEEEERQRGNFPDRFSGHQFPNYSSELNVNALLLGDSALYLCASSFRQGRAGGYTFGSGTRLTVV.

CDR3 DNA: TGTGCCAGCAGTTACTCGAGTCGCAATGAGCAGTTCTTC. Protein: CASSYSSRNEQFF. V and J are TRBV6-2 or TRBV6-3 and TRBJ2-1; D unresolved. Deletions cut 0 bases from V and 6 bases from J, with 6 bases between. The CDR3 spans 13 residues. Germline-derived CDR1 and CDR2 are MNHEY and SVGEGT.

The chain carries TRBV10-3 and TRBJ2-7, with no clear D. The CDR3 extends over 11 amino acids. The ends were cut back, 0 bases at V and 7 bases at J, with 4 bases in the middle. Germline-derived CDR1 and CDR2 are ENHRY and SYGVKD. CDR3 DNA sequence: TGTGCCATCAGTGAGTCCGGGGAGCAGTACTTC. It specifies CAISESGEQYF.

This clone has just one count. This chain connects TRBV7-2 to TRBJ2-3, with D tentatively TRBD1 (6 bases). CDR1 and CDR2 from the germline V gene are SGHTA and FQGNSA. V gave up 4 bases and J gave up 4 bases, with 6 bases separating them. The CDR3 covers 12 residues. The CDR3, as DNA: TGTGCCAGCAGCTCAGGGGCAGATACGCAGTATTTT. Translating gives CASSSGADTQYF.

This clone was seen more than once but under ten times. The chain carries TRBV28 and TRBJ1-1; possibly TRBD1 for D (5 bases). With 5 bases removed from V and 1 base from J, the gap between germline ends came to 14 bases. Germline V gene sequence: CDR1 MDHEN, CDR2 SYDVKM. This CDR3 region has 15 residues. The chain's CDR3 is CASSTPGLRNTEAFF. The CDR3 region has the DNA TGTGCCAGCAGTACACCGGGACTAAGGAACACTGAAGCTTTCTTT.

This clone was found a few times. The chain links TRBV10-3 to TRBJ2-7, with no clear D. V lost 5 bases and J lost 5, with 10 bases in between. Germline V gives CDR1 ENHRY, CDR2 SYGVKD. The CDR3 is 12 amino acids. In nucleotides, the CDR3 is TGTGCCATCAGTCCCTCGGTGGACGAGCAGTACTTC. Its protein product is CAISPSVDEQYF.

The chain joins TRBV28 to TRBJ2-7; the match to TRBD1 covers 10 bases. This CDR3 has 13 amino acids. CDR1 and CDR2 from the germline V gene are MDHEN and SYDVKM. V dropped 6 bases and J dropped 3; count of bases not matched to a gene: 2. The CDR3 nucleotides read TGTGCCAGCAGGCGGACAGGGGGCTACGAGCAGTACTTC. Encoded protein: CASRRTGGYEQYF.